Sequencing of this T cell receptor (beta chain) was carried out in a study of blood T cell repertoires in COVID-19. The table came from immunoSEQ multiplex PCR; TCRdb's copy has only in-frame clones and leaves some out. The sample includes approximately 130,000 clones, about 86% of them seen just once. From germline, CDR1 is SGHVS and CDR2 FNYEAQ. Trimming removed 2 bases from V and 7 bases from J, with 27 bases in between. The CDR3 consists of 20 residues. The clonotype was recovered from a woman aged 45-65 years who had recovered from COVID-19. Material: peripheral blood. The rearrangement joins TRBV7-6 to TRBJ1-6, with D possibly TRBD1 on 6 matching bases. The CDR3 coding sequence is TGTGCCAGCAGCTTAATTATAGCTGGGGGCCCCGGATTCGAAAATTCACCCCTCCACTTT. Protein: CASSLIIAGGPGFENSPLHF.